Listed below are T cell receptor beta chains from one sample, sequenced in a study of T cell changes during pregnancy in multiple sclerosis. The data were produced by immunoSEQ multiplex PCR, yet TCRdb's version contains in-frame clones alone and is incomplete. In the table there are tens of thousands of clones, about 90% of which are singletons. This specimen consisted of peripheral blood, obtained after pregnancy. These receptors were obtained from a female donor with multiple sclerosis, enrolled in a pregnancy study. Each CDR3 is given with its conserved first and last residue. Fields, in order: D gene, V gene, clone size, J gene, CDR3 protein, CDR3 DNA. A D gene is named only where the DNA matches it firmly. Clone size is given for some rows only: seen once, a few or many times, or a class if the clone is expanded.

>-|TRBV6-5|-|TRBJ2-2
CASRGFSGELFF
TGTGCCAGCAGGGGCTTTTCCGGGGAGCTGTTTTTT
>-|TRBV7-9|-|TRBJ2-3
CASSGPQGGTDTQYF
TGTGCCAGCAGCGGACCTCAAGGGGGCACAGATACGCAGTATTTT
>-|TRBV7-5|few|TRBJ1-1
CARRLVREGAFF
TGTGCCAGAAGACTCGTGCGGGAAGGCGCTTTCTTT
>TRBD1|TRBV4-2|-|TRBJ1-4
CASSQDLGQGFEKLFF
TGTGCCAGCAGCCAAGATCTGGGACAGGGGTTTGAAAAACTGTTTTTT
>TRBD1|TRBV6-4|-|TRBJ1-2
CASSPSGQGGYGYTF
TGTGCCAGCAGTCCGTCTGGACAGGGCGGCTATGGCTACACCTTC
>-|TRBV11-1|-|TRBJ2-3
CASSFMETTLFSTDTQYF
TGTGCCAGCAGCTTTATGGAAACGACACTCTTTAGCACAGATACGCAGTATTTT
>-|TRBV6-6|once|TRBJ2-1
CASNGAGNEQFF
TGTGCCAGCAATGGGGCCGGGAATGAGCAGTTCTTC
>TRBD1|TRBV15|once|TRBJ1-1
CATSKQGQGEAFF
TGTGCCACCAGTAAACAGGGGCAGGGGGAAGCTTTCTTT
>TRBD2|TRBV7-3|-|TRBJ2-2
CASSPGTRTSGTGELFF
TGTGCCAGCAGCCCCGGGACTAGGACTAGCGGGACCGGGGAGCTGTTTTTT
>TRBD1|TRBV19|-|TRBJ2-2
CASSTRTGYAGELFF
TGTGCCAGTAGTACTCGGACAGGGTACGCCGGGGAGCTGTTTTTT
>TRBD2|TRBV9|-|TRBJ2-7
CASSGILAGVDEQYF
TGTGCCAGCAGCGGGATACTAGCGGGAGTCGACGAGCAGTACTTC
>TRBD2|TRBV19|-|TRBJ2-2
CASSILAGAGELFF
TGTGCCAGTAGTATCCTAGCGGGAGCCGGGGAGCTGTTTTTT
>TRBD1|TRBV6-5|-|TRBJ1-2
CASSYSTGYGYTF
TGTGCCAGCAGTTACTCGACAGGGTATGGCTACACCTTC
>TRBD1|TRBV18|-|TRBJ2-6
CASSVRDREASGANVLTF
TGTGCCAGCTCAGTCCGGGACAGGGAGGCGTCTGGGGCCAACGTCCTGACTTTC
>-|TRBV5-5|-|TRBJ2-3
CASSSNAQGATDTQYF
TGTGCCAGCAGCTCCAATGCACAGGGCGCCACAGATACGCAGTATTTT
>-|TRBV11-2|few|TRBJ1-1
CASSSIRTDNTEAFF
TGTGCCAGCAGCTCTATCAGAACAGACAACACTGAAGCTTTCTTT
>-|TRBV10-3|-|TRBJ1-2
CASAHRELNYGYTF
TGTGCCAGCGCTCACAGGGAACTCAACTATGGCTACACCTTC
>-|TRBV7-2|-|TRBJ2-1
CASSFPAGEIHNEQFF
TGTGCCAGCAGCTTCCCGGCGGGCGAGATACACAATGAGCAGTTCTTC
>TRBD2|TRBV27|-|TRBJ2-7
CASSSLFSGGGEQYF
TGTGCCAGCAGTTCCCTCTTTTCGGGGGGAGGCGAGCAGTACTTC
>TRBD2|TRBV6-4|-|TRBJ2-1
CASSDSGLAGWDEQFF
TGTGCCAGCAGTGACTCCGGACTAGCGGGATGGGATGAGCAGTTCTTC
>TRBD2|TRBV5-4|-|TRBJ2-7
CASSFSSGTYEQYF
TGTGCCAGCAGCTTCTCTAGCGGGACCTACGAGCAGTACTTC
>TRBD1|TRBV7-9|-|TRBJ1-2
CASRPGTGDLTF
TGTGCCAGCAGGCCCGGGACAGGGGATCTTACCTTC
>TRBD1|TRBV5-4|-|TRBJ2-2
CASSSGQPNTGELFF
TGTGCCAGCAGCTCGGGACAGCCGAACACCGGGGAGCTGTTTTTT
>TRBD1|TRBV5-5|-|TRBJ2-7
CASSLEGQSADEQYF
TGTGCCAGCAGCTTGGAGGGACAGAGCGCGGACGAGCAGTACTTC
>-|TRBV9|-|TRBJ2-7
CASSVGGDYEQYF
TGTGCCAGCAGCGTAGGAGGAGACTACGAGCAGTACTTC
>TRBD1|TRBV11-1|-|TRBJ1-2
CASSLHRGGAYGYTF
TGTGCCAGCAGCTTACACAGGGGAGGTGCCTATGGCTACACCTTC
>TRBD2|TRBV19|once|TRBJ2-3
CASSFTSGGSTDTQYF
TGTGCCAGTAGCTTCACTAGCGGGGGTAGCACAGATACGCAGTATTTT
>-|TRBV28|-|TRBJ2-7
CASTRGVEQYF
TGTGCCAGCACCCGCGGGGTAGAGCAGTACTTC
>-|TRBV6-5|-|TRBJ2-3
CASRVRERADTQYF
TGTGCCAGCAGGGTACGGGAGCGAGCAGATACGCAGTATTTT